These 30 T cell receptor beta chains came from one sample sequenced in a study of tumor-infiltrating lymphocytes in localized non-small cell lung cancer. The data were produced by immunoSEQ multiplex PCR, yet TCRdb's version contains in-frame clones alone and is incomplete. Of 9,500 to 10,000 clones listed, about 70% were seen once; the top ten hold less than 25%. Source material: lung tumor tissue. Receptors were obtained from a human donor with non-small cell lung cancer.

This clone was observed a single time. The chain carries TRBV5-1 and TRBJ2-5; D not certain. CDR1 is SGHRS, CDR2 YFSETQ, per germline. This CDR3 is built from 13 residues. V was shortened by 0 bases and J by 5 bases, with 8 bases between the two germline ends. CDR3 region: CASSLGTRETQYF. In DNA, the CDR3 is TGCGCCAGCAGCTTGGGCACCCGGGAGACCCAGTACTTC.

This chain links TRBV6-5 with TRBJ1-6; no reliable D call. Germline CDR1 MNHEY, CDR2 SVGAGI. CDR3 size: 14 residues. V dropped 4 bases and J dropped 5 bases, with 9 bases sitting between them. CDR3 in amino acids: CASSSVQDNSPLHF. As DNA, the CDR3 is TGTGCCAGCAGTTCCGTTCAGGATAATTCACCCCTCCACTTT.

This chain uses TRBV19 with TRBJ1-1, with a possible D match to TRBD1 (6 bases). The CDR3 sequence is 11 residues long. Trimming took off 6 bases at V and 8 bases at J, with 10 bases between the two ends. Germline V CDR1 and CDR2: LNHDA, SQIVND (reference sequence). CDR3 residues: CASSLRGEAFF. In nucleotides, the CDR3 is TGTGCCAGTAGCCTAAGGGGGGAAGCTTTCTTT.

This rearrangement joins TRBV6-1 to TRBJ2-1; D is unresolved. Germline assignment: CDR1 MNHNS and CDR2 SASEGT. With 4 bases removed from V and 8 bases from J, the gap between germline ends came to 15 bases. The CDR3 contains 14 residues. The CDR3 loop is CASSVIPTGDEQFF. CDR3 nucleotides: TGTGCCAGCAGTGTGATCCCAACTGGGGATGAGCAGTTCTTC.

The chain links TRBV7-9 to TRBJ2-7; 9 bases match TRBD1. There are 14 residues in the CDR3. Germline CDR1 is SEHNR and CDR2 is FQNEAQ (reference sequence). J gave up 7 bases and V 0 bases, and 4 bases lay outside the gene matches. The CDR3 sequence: CASSLAETGGEQYF. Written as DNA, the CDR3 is TGTGCCAGCAGCTTAGCGGAGACAGGGGGGGAGCAGTACTTC. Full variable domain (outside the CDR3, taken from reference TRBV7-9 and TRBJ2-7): DTGVSQNPRHKITKRGQNVTFRCDPISEHNRLYWYRQTLGQGPEFLTYFQNEAQLEKSRLLSDRFSAERPKGSFSTLEIQRTEQGDSAMYLCASSLAETGGEQYFGPGTRLTVT.

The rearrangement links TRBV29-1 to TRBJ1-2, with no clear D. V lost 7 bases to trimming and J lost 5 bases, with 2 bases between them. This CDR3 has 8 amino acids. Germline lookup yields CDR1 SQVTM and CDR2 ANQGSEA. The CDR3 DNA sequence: TGCAGCGCGTATGGCTACACCTTC. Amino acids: CSAYGYTF.

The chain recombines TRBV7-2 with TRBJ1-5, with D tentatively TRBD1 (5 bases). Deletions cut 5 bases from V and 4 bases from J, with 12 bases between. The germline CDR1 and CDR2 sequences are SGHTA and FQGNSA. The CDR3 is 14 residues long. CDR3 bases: TGTGCCAGCAGCGTTCTCGGGACGAATCAGCCCCAGCATTTT. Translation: CASSVLGTNQPQHF. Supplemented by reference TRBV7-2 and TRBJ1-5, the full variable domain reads GAGVSQSPSNKVTEKGKDVELRCDPISGHTALYWYRQSLGQGLEFLIYFQGNSAPDKSGLPSDRFSAERTGGSVSTLTIQRTQQEDSAVYLCASSVLGTNQPQHFGDGTRLSIL.

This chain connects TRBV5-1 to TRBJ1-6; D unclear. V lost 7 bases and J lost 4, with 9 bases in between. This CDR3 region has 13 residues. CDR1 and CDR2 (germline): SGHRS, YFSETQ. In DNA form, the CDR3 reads TGCGCCAGCGGGAGTGATTATAATTCACCCCTCCACTTT. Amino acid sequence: CASGSDYNSPLHF.

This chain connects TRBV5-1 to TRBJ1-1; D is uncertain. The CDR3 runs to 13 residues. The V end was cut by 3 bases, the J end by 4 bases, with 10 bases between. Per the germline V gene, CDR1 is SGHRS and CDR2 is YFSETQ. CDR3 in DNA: TGCGCCAGCAGCTCGCCCGGCGGCACTGAAGCTTTCTTT. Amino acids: CASSSPGGTEAFF.

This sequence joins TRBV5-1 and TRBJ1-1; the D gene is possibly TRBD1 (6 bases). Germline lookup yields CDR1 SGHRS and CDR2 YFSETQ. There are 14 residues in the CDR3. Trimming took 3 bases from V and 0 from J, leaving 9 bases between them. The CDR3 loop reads CASSSGTLNTEAFF. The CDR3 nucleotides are TGCGCCAGCAGCTCCGGGACATTGAACACTGAAGCTTTCTTT.

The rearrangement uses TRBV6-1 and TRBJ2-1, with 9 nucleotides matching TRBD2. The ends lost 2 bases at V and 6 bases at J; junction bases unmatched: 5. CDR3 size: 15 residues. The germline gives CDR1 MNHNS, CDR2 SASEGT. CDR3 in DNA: TGTGCCAGCAGTGAAAGCGGGGGGAGGGTCAATGAGCAGTTCTTC. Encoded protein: CASSESGGRVNEQFF.

The CDR3 region is CASSFGSNYGYTF. CDR3 DNA sequence: TGTGCCAGCAGCTTCGGCTCTAACTATGGCTACACCTTC. The chain links TRBV7-9 to TRBJ1-2, with D uncertain. V gave up 3 bases and J gave up 0 bases, with 5 bases separating them. The germline gives CDR1 SEHNR, CDR2 FQNEAQ (reference sequence). This CDR3 is built from 13 residues.

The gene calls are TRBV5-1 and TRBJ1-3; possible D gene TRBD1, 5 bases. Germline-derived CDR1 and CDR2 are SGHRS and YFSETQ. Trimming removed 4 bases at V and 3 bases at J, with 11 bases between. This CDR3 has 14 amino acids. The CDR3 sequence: CASSPGEVGNTIYF. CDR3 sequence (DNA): TGCGCCAGCAGCCCGGGGGAGGTTGGAAACACCATATATTTT.

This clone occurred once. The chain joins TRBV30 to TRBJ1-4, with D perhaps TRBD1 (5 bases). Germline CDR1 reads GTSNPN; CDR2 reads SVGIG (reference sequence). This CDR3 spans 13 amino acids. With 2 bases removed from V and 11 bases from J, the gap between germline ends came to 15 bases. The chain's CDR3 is CAWSKGVNGKLFF. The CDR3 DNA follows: TGTGCCTGGAGTAAAGGGGTTAATGGGAAACTGTTTTTT.

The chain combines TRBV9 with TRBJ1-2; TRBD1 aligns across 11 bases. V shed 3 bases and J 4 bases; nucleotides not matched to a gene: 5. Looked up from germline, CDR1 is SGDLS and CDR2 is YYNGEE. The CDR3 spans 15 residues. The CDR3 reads CASSARTGGSYGYTF. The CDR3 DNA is TGTGCCAGCAGCGCAAGGACAGGGGGCAGCTATGGCTACACCTTC. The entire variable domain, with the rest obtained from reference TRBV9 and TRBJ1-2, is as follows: DSGVTQTPKHLITATGQRVTLRCSPRSGDLSVYWYQQSLDQGLQFLIQYYNGEERAKGNILERFSAQQFPDLHSELNLSSLELGDSALYFCASSARTGGSYGYTFGSGTRLTVV.

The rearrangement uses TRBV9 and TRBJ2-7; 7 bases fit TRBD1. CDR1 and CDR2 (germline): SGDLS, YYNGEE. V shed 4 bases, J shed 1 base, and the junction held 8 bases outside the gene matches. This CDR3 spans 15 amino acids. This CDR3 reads CASSFAPGQSYEQYF. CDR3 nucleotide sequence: TGTGCCAGCAGCTTCGCGCCGGGACAGTCCTACGAGCAGTACTTC. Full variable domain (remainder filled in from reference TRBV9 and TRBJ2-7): DSGVTQTPKHLITATGQRVTLRCSPRSGDLSVYWYQQSLDQGLQFLIQYYNGEERAKGNILERFSAQQFPDLHSELNLSSLELGDSALYFCASSFAPGQSYEQYFGPGTRLTVT.

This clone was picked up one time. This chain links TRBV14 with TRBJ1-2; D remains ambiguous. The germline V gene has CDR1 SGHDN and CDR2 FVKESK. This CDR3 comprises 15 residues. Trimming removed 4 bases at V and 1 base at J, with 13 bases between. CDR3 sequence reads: CASSPPGRSNYGYTF. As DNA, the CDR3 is TGTGCCAGCAGCCCCCCTGGGAGGAGTAACTATGGCTACACCTTC. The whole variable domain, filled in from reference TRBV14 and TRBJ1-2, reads EAGVTQFPSHSVIEKGQTVTLRCDPISGHDNLYWYRRVMGKEIKFLLHFVKESKQDESGMPNNRFLAERTGGTYSTLKVQPAELEDSGVYFCASSPPGRSNYGYTFGSGTRLTVV.

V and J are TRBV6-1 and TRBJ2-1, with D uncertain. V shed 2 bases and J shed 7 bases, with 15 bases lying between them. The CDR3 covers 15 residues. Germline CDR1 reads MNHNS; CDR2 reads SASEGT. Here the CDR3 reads CASSEHRVATNEQFF. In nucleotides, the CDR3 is TGTGCCAGCAGTGAACATCGAGTAGCAACAAATGAGCAGTTCTTC.

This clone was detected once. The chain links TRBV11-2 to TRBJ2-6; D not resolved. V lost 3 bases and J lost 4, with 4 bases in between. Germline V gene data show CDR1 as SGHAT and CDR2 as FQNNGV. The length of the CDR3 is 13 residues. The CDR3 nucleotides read TGTGCCAGCAGCTTGCAGGGGGCCAACGTCCTGACTTTC. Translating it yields CASSLQGANVLTF.

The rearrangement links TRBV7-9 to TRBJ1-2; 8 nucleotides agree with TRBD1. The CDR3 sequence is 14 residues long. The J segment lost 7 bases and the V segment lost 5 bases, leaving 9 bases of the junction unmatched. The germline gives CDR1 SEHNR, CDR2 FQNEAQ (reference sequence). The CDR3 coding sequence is TGTGCCAGCAGCGCCCAGGGGGCGCAGATTGGCTACACCTTC. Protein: CASSAQGAQIGYTF.

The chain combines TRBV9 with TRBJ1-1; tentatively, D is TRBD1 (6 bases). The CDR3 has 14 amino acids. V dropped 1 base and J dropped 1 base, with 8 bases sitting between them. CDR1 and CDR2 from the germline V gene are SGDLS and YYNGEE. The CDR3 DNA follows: TGTGCCAGCAGCGTATCGGGGGCGAACACTGAAGCTTTCTTT. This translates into CASSVSGANTEAFF. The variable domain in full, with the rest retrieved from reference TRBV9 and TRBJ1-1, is DSGVTQTPKHLITATGQRVTLRCSPRSGDLSVYWYQQSLDQGLQFLIQYYNGEERAKGNILERFSAQQFPDLHSELNLSSLELGDSALYFCASSVSGANTEAFFGQGTRLTVV.

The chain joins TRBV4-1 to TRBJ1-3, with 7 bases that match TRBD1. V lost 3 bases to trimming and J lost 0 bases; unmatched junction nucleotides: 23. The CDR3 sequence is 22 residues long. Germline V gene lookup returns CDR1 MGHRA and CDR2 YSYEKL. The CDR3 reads CASSQLVGTELHGRYSGNTIYF. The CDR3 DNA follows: TGCGCCAGCAGCCAGCTCGTAGGGACAGAACTCCATGGGCGATACTCTGGAAACACCATATATTTT.

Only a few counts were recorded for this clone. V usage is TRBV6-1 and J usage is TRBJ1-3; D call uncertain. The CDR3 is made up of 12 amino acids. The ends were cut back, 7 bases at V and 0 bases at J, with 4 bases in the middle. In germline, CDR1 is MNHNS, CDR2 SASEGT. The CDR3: CASTPSGNTIYF. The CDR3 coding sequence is TGTGCCAGCACCCCCTCTGGAAACACCATATATTTT.

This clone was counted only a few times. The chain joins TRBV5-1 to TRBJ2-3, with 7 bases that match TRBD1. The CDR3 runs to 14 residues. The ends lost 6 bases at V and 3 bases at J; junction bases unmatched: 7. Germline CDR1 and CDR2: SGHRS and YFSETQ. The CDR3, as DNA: TGCGCCAGCATGCCCGGGACAGCGACAGATACGCAGTATTTT. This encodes CASMPGTATDTQYF.

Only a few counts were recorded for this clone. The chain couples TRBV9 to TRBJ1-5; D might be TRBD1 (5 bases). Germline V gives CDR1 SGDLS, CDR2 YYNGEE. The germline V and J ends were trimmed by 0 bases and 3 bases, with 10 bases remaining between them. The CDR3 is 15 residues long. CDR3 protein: CASSVGGESNQPQHF. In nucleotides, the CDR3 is TGTGCCAGCAGCGTAGGAGGGGAATCCAATCAGCCCCAGCATTTT.

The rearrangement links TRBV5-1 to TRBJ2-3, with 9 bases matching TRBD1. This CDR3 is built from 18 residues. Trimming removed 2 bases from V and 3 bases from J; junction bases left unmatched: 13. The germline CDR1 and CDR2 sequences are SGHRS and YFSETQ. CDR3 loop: CASSLKDRGEGRTDTQYF. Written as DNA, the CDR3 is TGCGCCAGCAGCTTAAAGGACAGGGGAGAGGGGCGGACAGATACGCAGTATTTT.

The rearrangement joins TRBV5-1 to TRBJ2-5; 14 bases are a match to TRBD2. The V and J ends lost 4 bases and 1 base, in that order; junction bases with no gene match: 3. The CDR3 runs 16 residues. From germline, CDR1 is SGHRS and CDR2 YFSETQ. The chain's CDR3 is CASSTGLAGGQETQYF. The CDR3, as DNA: TGCGCCAGCAGCACCGGACTAGCGGGGGGCCAAGAGACCCAGTACTTC.

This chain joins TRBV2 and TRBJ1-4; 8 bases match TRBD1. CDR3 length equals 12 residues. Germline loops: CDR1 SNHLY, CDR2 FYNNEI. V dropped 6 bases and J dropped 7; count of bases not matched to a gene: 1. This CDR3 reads CASRDRAEKLFF. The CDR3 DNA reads TGTGCCAGCAGGGACAGGGCTGAAAAACTGTTTTTT.

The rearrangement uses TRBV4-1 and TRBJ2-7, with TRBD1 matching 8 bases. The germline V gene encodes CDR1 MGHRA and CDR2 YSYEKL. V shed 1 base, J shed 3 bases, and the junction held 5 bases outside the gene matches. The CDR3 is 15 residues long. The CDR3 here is CASSQGPTGDYEQYF. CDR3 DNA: TGCGCCAGCAGCCAAGGACCGACAGGGGACTACGAGCAGTACTTC.

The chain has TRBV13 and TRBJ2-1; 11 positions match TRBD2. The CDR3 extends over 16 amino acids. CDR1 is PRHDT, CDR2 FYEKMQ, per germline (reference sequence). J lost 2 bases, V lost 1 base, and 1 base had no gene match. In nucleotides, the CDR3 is TGTGCCAGCAGCTTAGCGACTAGCGGGACCTACAATGAGCAGTTCTTC. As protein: CASSLATSGTYNEQFF.